This entry describes one TCR beta chain. This clone was seen a handful of times. Which antigen it targets is not known. No much larger clone is present one base from it, and per-base qualities are unavailable. The sample is drawn from a study of beta chain features in type 1 diabetes (dated by TCRdb to between 2018 and 2020). Regarding the research as a whole: Mean age, gender distribution, total cell number and subset yield did not differ between patients and healthy donors. A total of roughly 110 million sorted cells were examined across all samples, and the number of cells per subset was strongly correlated with RNA yield. The study compared the TCRB repertoires of sorted circulating CD4+ T cell subsets in recently diagnosed type 1 diabetes patients with those in matched healthy donors. Regulatory and stem cell-like memory subsets were isolated from only 8 patients and roughly 8 healthy donors, whereas naive and central memory subsets came from all 30 or so donors.

From each donor, a single peripheral blood sample of 90 to 150 mL on average was drawn into heparinised tubes. Using a panel that included CD45RO, CCR7, CD25, CD127, CD95 and CD27, naive, central memory, regulatory and stem cell-like memory CD4+ T cells were sorted on a BD FACSAria II. All sorted populations exceeded 95% purity. PBMCs were isolated immediately by Lymphoprep density gradient centrifugation and stained directly without culture. Samples were stained and sorted in pairs, with one healthy donor and one patient per experiment, so that batch effects were minimized. The entire amount of isolated RNA was reverse transcribed using the High Capacity cDNA Reverse Transcription Kit, so the sequenced TCRB transcripts were expressed ones. Deep immunoSEQ sequencing was performed on naive, central memory and regulatory T cell samples, with an average of approximately 4 million total reads per sample. After sorted cells were lysed in RLT buffer, RNA was extracted with DNase-treated RNeasy Micro or Mini kits, with the choice depending on cell number. Each cell subset was processed separately to prevent cross-contamination, with patient and healthy donor samples processed together. Using the immunoSEQ multiplex PCR, TCRB sequences were amplified from cDNA into 87-bp fragments spanning the CDR3 region. Sequencing of the amplicons was done on the Illumina HiSeq platform. The original pipeline was this. PCR bias was computationally corrected using synthetic template baselines, reads within Hamming distance 2 were collapsed, and singletons that could not be merged were discarded. Reads were aligned against IMGT so that V, D and J genes, CDR3 length and insertions or deletions at six rearrangement sites could be assigned. Within each subset, clonotype counts were normalized to sorted cell number, after which true diversity and Gini coefficients were computed with the tcR R package. Repertoire sharing was quantified using the overlap coefficient calculated on TCRB nucleotide sequences. As stored in TCRdb, this immuneACCESS dataset retains in-frame rearrangements with V and J assigned. A fraction of the clones does not appear; measured against another copy, unresolved V genes explain less than half of the discrepancy, and the remainder lacks a known reason. V, J and clone size are those of that table, while D and trimming were read from the DNA. Present in this sample are almost 350,000 clones, 7% to 9% of which were seen just once. The ten largest clones represent less than 0.45% of the sample.

The full study reports these points: Shorter templates might be favored by PCR, yet because patient and control samples were amplified and corrected together, any such skew would affect both groups equally. At VDJ recombination sites, patients with type 1 diabetes made fewer insertions and deleted more nucleotides, a pattern implying thymic rearrangement abnormalities. HLA sub-analyses involved small numbers of individuals, so any influence of HLA type on TCRB rearrangement remained unresolved. Naive, central memory and regulatory TCRB repertoires appeared to be more similar among patients than among healthy donors. Type 1 diabetes patients showed a moderate but significant shortening of TCRB CDR3 length in all four CD4+ subsets. Because cDNA was sequenced instead of genomic DNA, highly expressing activated cells could be over-represented, though the groups showed no difference in activation or CD3 levels.

From cysteine to phenylalanine, the CDR3 is 15 amino acids long. Solely the CDR3 DNA is kept, with 45 bases framed from the first base. Trimming removed 4 bases from V and 5 bases from J, leaving 12 bases between the germline ends. Based on the germline V gene (reference sequence), the CDR1 and CDR2 sequences are LNHDA and SQIVND. Sequencing used central memory CD4+ T cells from blood. The sequence came from a woman under 30 in good health. This receptor chain uses TRBV19 and TRBJ2-6; the D gene lacks a confident call. CDR3 loop: CASSTDIIWANVLTF. The nucleotide sequence reads TGTGCCAGTAGTACCGACATTATCTGGGCCAACGTCCTGACTTTC. Joined to the reference TRBV19 and TRBJ2-6 proteins, this CDR3 gives the full variable domain: DGGITQSPKYLFRKEGQNVTLSCEQNLNHDAMYWYRQDPGQGLRLIYYSQIVNDFQKGDIAEGYSVSREKKESFPLTVTSAQKNPTAFYLCASSTDIIWANVLTFGAGSRLTVL.